One sample yielded the 24 T cell receptor beta chains listed below, sequenced in a study of cytomegalovirus exposure and HLA in healthy donors. The PCR ran on 60 Vbeta and 13 Jbeta primers. Assay used: immunoSEQ multiplex PCR; TCRdb lists only in-frame clones, some missing. The sample holds 150,000 to 200,000 clones. What was sequenced was PBMCs. These receptors all stem from a woman aged 55-69 years in good health and CMV-seronegative.

The chain employs TRBV10-3 and TRBJ2-7, with TRBD1 matching 9 bases. In germline, CDR1 is ENHRY, CDR2 SYGVKD. CDR3 length: 14 amino acids. V trimming: 6 bases; J trimming: 5 bases; junction bases outside the gene matches: 8. CDR3: CAISGRTGEDEQYF. CDR3 DNA sequence: TGTGCCATCAGCGGGAGGACAGGGGAGGACGAGCAGTACTTC.

This sequence joins TRBV27 and TRBJ2-5; 7 bases are a match to TRBD2. V lost 4 bases to trimming and J lost 2 bases; unmatched junction nucleotides: 7. This CDR3 region has 15 residues. Germline values: CDR1 MNHEY, CDR2 SMNVEV (reference sequence). CDR3: CASSWSPSGQETQYF. The CDR3 nucleotides read TGTGCCAGCAGTTGGTCCCCTAGCGGACAAGAGACCCAGTACTTC.

The chain recombines TRBV10-3 with TRBJ1-1; 7 bases match TRBD1. The CDR3 length is 15 residues. Germline values: CDR1 ENHRY, CDR2 SYGVKD. V gave up 0 bases and J gave up 6 bases; unmatched junction bases: 7. The CDR3 protein is CAISESITGDAEAFF. CDR3 DNA: TGTGCCATCAGTGAGTCGATAACAGGGGATGCTGAAGCTTTCTTT.

The chain employs TRBV18 and TRBJ2-1; 8 bases are a match to TRBD2. The length of the CDR3 is 14 residues. Germline-derived CDR1 and CDR2 are KGHSH and LQKENI. Trimming cost V 6 bases and J 3 bases; bases outside gene matches: 4. As DNA, the CDR3 is TGTGCCAGCTCCGGGGGGGCCCTCTACAATGAGCAGTTCTTC. Its translation: CASSGGALYNEQFF.

V and J are TRBV4-2 and TRBJ1-5, with D possibly matching TRBD1 (5 bases). This CDR3 spans 13 amino acids. The germline CDR1 and CDR2 sequences are LGHNA and YNFKEQ. The germline V and J ends were trimmed by 0 bases and 16 bases, with 16 bases remaining between them. CDR3 in amino acids: CASSQDGAAPDHF. The CDR3, as DNA: TGTGCCAGCAGCCAAGATGGGGCGGCCCCGGACCATTTT.

The rearrangement joins TRBV5-1 to TRBJ2-1; TRBD2 aligns across 11 bases. The CDR3 spans 15 residues. Germline V gene data show CDR1 as SGHRS and CDR2 as YFSETQ. V dropped 2 bases and J dropped 4; count of bases not matched to a gene: 2. This CDR3 reads CASSLTSGSYNEQFF. The CDR3 DNA reads as TGCGCCAGCAGCTTAACTAGCGGGAGTTACAATGAGCAGTTCTTC.

The chain couples TRBV30 to TRBJ2-3; no clear D. The CDR3 contains 11 residues. Trimming cost V 5 bases and J 6 bases, with 9 bases left between them. The V gene's germline CDR1 is GTSNPN and CDR2 SVGIG (reference sequence). CDR3 nucleotides: TGTGCCTGGGAACCCCAGGATACGCAGTATTTT. Translation: CAWEPQDTQYF.

V is TRBV29-1 and J is TRBJ1-1, with D possibly being TRBD1 (6 bases). CDR1 and CDR2 (germline): SQVTM, ANQGSEA. This CDR3 is 13 amino acids long. The germline V and J ends were trimmed by 8 bases and 5 bases, with 18 bases remaining between them. The CDR3 DNA is TGCAGCTCGCAGGGAGAGGGGGTTACTGAAGCTTTCTTT. Its protein is CSSQGEGVTEAFF.

The chain couples TRBV9 to TRBJ1-5; 7 bases align to TRBD1. J was trimmed by 0 bases and V by 4 bases; bases with no gene match: 7. CDR1 is SGDLS and CDR2 is YYNGEE in the germline V gene. The length of the CDR3 is 16 residues. CDR3: CASSPGTDHSNQPQHF. The CDR3 DNA follows: TGTGCCAGCAGCCCGGGGACAGACCATAGCAATCAGCCCCAGCATTTT.

CDR3 DNA: TGTGCCAGCAGCTTCCTTCTAAGCGGGGGCTACACCTTC. Translated: CASSFLLSGGYTF. The chain employs TRBV13 and TRBJ1-2; D remains ambiguous. Germline lookup yields CDR1 PRHDT and CDR2 FYEKMQ (reference sequence). The CDR3 sequence is 13 residues long. With 3 bases removed from V and 8 bases from J, the gap between germline ends came to 13 bases.

The chain couples TRBV10-1 to TRBJ1-2; TRBD1 is a possible D gene (6 bases). Germline V lookup: CDR1 WNHNN, CDR2 SYGVQD (reference sequence). Trimming cost V 3 bases and J 5 bases, with 16 bases left between them. The CDR3 runs 15 residues. For the CDR3, the DNA is TGCGCCAGCAGTGACAAAACAGGGAGATTATATGGCTACACCTTC. Translation: CASSDKTGRLYGYTF.

The V call is TRBV6-5, the J call TRBJ1-6; the match to TRBD1 covers 9 bases. The germline gives CDR1 MNHEY, CDR2 SVGAGI. The CDR3 sequence is 15 residues long. The V gene end was trimmed by 5 bases and the J gene end by 9 bases; junction bases not matched to a gene: 8. In DNA form, the CDR3 reads TGTGCCAGCAGTGGTTCACAGGGGGCCAGTTCACCCCTCCACTTT. It encodes CASSGSQGASSPLHF.

V usage is TRBV6-5 and J usage is TRBJ2-7; 11 positions agree with TRBD1. The CDR3 spans 15 residues. Germline V CDR1 and CDR2: MNHEY, SVGAGI. Trimming took 8 bases from V and 5 from J; bases not matched to a gene: 11. Here the CDR3 reads CASASLGTGGDEQYF. In nucleotides, the CDR3 is TGTGCCAGCGCGAGTCTAGGGACAGGGGGGGACGAGCAGTACTTC.

The V gene is TRBV5-6, the J gene TRBJ2-5, with D possibly matching TRBD1 (5 bases). The J call may be faulty, since TRBJ2-7 better matches the DNA end. The CDR3 is 13 amino acids. Germline V lookup: CDR1 SGHDT, CDR2 YYEEEE. CDR3: CASTQGISYEQYF. DNA for the CDR3: TGTGCCAGCACGCAGGGAATCTCCTACGAGCAGTACTTC.

The V gene is TRBV9, the J gene TRBJ2-3, with no clear D. V lost 4 bases and J lost 2, with 20 bases in between. This CDR3 region has 17 residues. Germline V lookup: CDR1 SGDLS, CDR2 YYNGEE. Here the CDR3 reads CASSPGLARTFTDTQYF. The DNA for the CDR3 is TGTGCCAGCAGCCCCGGATTAGCCCGCACTTTCACAGATACGCAGTATTTT. Full variable domain (remainder filled in from reference TRBV9 and TRBJ2-3): DSGVTQTPKHLITATGQRVTLRCSPRSGDLSVYWYQQSLDQGLQFLIQYYNGEERAKGNILERFSAQQFPDLHSELNLSSLELGDSALYFCASSPGLARTFTDTQYFGPGTRLTVL.

V and J are TRBV5-1 and TRBJ2-7; TRBD1 is a possible D gene (6 bases). Per germline, CDR1 SGHRS and CDR2 YFSETQ. The length of the CDR3 is 15 residues. Trimming took 0 bases from V and 2 from J, leaving 12 bases between them. CDR3 residues: CASSLAPGTTYEQYF. As DNA, the CDR3 is TGCGCCAGCAGCTTGGCCCCCGGGACAACCTACGAGCAGTACTTC.

The chain couples TRBV2 to TRBJ1-2, with 7 bases aligning to TRBD1. This CDR3 comprises 18 residues. V lost 7 bases and J lost 1; bases outside the gene matches: 18. Germline V gives CDR1 SNHLY, CDR2 FYNNEI. The CDR3 is CASTPEAGRGRFNYGYTF. Written as DNA, the CDR3 is TGTGCCAGCACCCCTGAAGCGGGCAGGGGGAGGTTTAACTATGGCTACACCTTC.

The V gene is TRBV5-1, the J gene TRBJ2-6, with 7 nucleotides matching TRBD2. This CDR3 spans 18 amino acids. J lost 0 bases, V lost 9 bases, and 15 bases had no gene match. Germline CDR1 SGHRS, CDR2 YFSETQ. CDR3 DNA sequence: TGCGCCACTACGCAAAGCGGGACGGCACTCTCTGGGGCCAACGTCCTGACTTTC. This gives the protein CATTQSGTALSGANVLTF.

This rearrangement joins TRBV5-1 to TRBJ2-3; the match to TRBD2 covers 10 bases. Per the germline V gene, CDR1 is SGHRS and CDR2 is YFSETQ. The J segment lost 3 bases and the V segment lost 4 bases, leaving 17 bases of the junction unmatched. CDR3 length: 19 residues. The CDR3 DNA is TGCGCCAGCAGCCACTCTAGATCTACTCTAGCGGGAGTGACAGATACGCAGTATTTT. Its translation: CASSHSRSTLAGVTDTQYF.

The rearrangement links TRBV21-1 to TRBJ1-5. TRBV21-1 is reported as a pseudogene. The CDR3 covers 16 residues. The DNA for the CDR3 is TGTGCCAGCAGCAATGAGGCGGGTCTTGGCAATCAGCCCCAGCATTTT. It encodes CASSNEAGLGNQPQHF.

The chain combines TRBV4-1 with TRBJ1-4; a possible D gene is TRBD1 (6 bases). The CDR3 runs to 16 residues. Germline loops: CDR1 MGHRA, CDR2 YSYEKL. With 4 bases removed from V and 0 bases from J, the gap between germline ends came to 12 bases. The CDR3 region is CASSRGQSATNEKLFF. The CDR3 region has the DNA TGCGCCAGCAGCCGCGGACAGTCGGCAACTAATGAAAAACTGTTTTTT.

The rearrangement links TRBV29-1 to TRBJ2-5, with D possibly being TRBD1 (6 bases). CDR1 SQVTM and CDR2 ANQGSEA come from the germline V gene. The CDR3 consists of 12 residues. The V gene lost 6 bases and the J gene lost 2 bases, with 10 bases spanning the gap. CDR3 DNA: TGCAGCGTGGCAGGGGCTCAAGAGACCCAGTACTTC. Translated, it gives CSVAGAQETQYF.

The gene calls are TRBV19 and TRBJ1-2; D call uncertain. Germline CDR1 and CDR2: LNHDA and SQIVND (reference sequence). The CDR3 spans 13 residues. The V end lost 7 bases, the J end lost 4 bases, and 13 bases lay between the germline ends. CDR3 DNA: TGTGCCAGTATGTCTGTCCTCCCCTATGGCTACACCTTC. Protein sequence: CASMSVLPYGYTF.

Note on this clone: The sample contains more than one DNA sequence encoding this CDR3. The chain uses TRBV18 and TRBJ2-7; 8 bases are shared with TRBD2. The CDR3 covers 14 residues. With 3 bases clipped from V and 1 base from J, the junction kept 2 bases outside the gene matches. Germline V gene sequence: CDR1 KGHSH, CDR2 LQKENI. The CDR3 bases are TGTGCCAGCTCACCGGGACTAGTGTCCTACGAGCAGTACTTC. Amino acid sequence: CASSPGLVSYEQYF.